This T cell receptor beta chain was obtained from a study of CD4 T cells in relation to SARS-CoV-2 and coronaviruses. Study context: Crossreactive spike epitopes shared across donors were mapped to their HLA restriction.

Unexposed donor CD4+ T cells date from 2011-2018, before the COVID-19 pandemic. Isolation of CD4+ T cells took place after 10 days in culture. Study-level points and caveats: In around 60% of donors, memory CD4+ clonotypes crossrecognized SARS-CoV-2 and at least one common cold coronavirus spike.

Produced via immunoSEQ multiplex PCR; TCRdb's table is partial and in-frame only. The table lists fewer than 25,000 clones, around four fifths of them singletons, with about 15% in the top ten. This clone appeared a few times. Its antigen remains unknown. V was clipped by 4 bases and J by 5 bases; unmatched bases: 3. Germline CDR1 reads SGHTA; CDR2 reads FQGTGA. This CDR3 has 15 residues. The V and J genes are TRBV7-3 and TRBJ2-1, with TRBD2 identical over 12 bases. Sequencing input: CD4+ T cells from PBMCs, cultured in vitro. The clonotype was recovered from a human donor in good health. CDR3 residues: CASSSGLAGNNEQFF. The CDR3 DNA reads as TGTGCCAGCAGCTCTGGACTAGCGGGAAACAATGAGCAGTTCTTC.